The rows below give T cell receptor beta chains drawn from one sample of a study of human thymus T cells. Data came from immunoSEQ multiplex PCR; TCRdb stores just in-frame clones and leaves some out. The sample comprises 70,000 to 75,000 clones, over 85% of which are singletons, and 0.034% rests with the top ten. The sample consisted of thymus tissue. The receptors stem from a girl less than two years old with a congenital heart defect but otherwise immunologically healthy. CDR3s include the opening cysteine and the closing phenylalanine or tryptophan. The D gene is left open where the match is weak. Clone size, where shown, is once, few, many, or a class for clones that have expanded.

J | size | V | D | DNA | CDR3
TRBJ1-1 | . | TRBV5-1 | . | TGCGCCAGCAGCTTCGGAAATTGCCCGTTGAACACTGAAGCTTTCTTT | CASSFGNCPLNTEAFF
TRBJ1-1 | . | TRBV25-1 | . | TGTGCCAGCAGTGAAGAGAGGGGCCCTATCATTGAAGCTTTCTTT | CASSEERGPIIEAFF
TRBJ2-7 | . | TRBV5-5 | . | TGTGCCAGCAGGCCCGGGGGCTCCTACGAGCAGTACTTC | CASRPGGSYEQYF
TRBJ2-1 | . | TRBV15 | . | TGTGCCACCAGCATACCGCTTAGGCTAGGGGATATGGAAAATGAGCAGTTCTTC | CATSIPLRLGDMENEQFF
TRBJ2-5 | . | TRBV10-2 | TRBD2 | TGCGCCAGCAGAAGTGGACTAGCGGGAACGAATCCCCAGTACTTC | CASRSGLAGTNPQYF
TRBJ2-2 | . | TRBV6-5 | . | TGTGCCAGCAGCACTGGGGTGGGGGACACCGGGGAGCTGTTTTTT | CASSTGVGDTGELFF
TRBJ2-5 | . | TRBV7-9 | TRBD1 | TGTGCCAGCAGCGGACCCGACAGGGGTCCTCAAGAGACCCAGTACTTC | CASSGPDRGPQETQYF
TRBJ1-1 | . | TRBV29-1 | . | TGCAGCCTGGGAGGTTCGTCCGAAGCTTTCTTT | CSLGGSSEAFF
TRBJ2-7 | . | TRBV5-6 | TRBD2 | TGTGCCAGCAGCTTTCCTTCAGTGCCGGCTAGCGGGGTTCCCTACGAGCAGTACTTC | CASSFPSVPASGVPYEQYF
TRBJ2-3 | . | TRBV5-1 | TRBD2 | TGCGCCAGCAGCTTGTGCGGGCGGGAGGCTCCCGACGCGTATTTT | CASSLCGREAPDAYF
TRBJ2-2 | . | TRBV2 | TRBD1 | TGTGCCAGCAGTGAAGCGAGGACAGGGGGCGGCGGGGAGCTGTTTTTT | CASSEARTGGGGELFF
TRBJ2-6 | . | TRBV7-2 | TRBD2 | TGTGCCAGCAGCCCGGCAGCGGGACTATCTGGGGCCAACGTCCTGACTTTC | CASSPAAGLSGANVLTF
TRBJ1-2 | . | TRBV5-6 | TRBD1 | TGTGCCAGCAGGATGGGACAGATATTCTATGGCTACACCTTC | CASRMGQIFYGYTF
TRBJ2-7 | . | TRBV4-1 | . | TGCGCCAGCAGCCCGAGGTGGTTTCCCTCCTACGAGCAGTACTTC | CASSPRWFPSYEQYF
TRBJ2-7 | . | TRBV21-1 | . | TGTGCCAGCAGCAAAGCACAGGGTTCCCTATCCTACGAGCAGTACTTC | CASSKAQGSLSYEQYF
TRBJ1-2 | . | TRBV10-3 | TRBD1 | TGTGCCATCAGTGGCAGGGGGGGTGGCTACACCTTC | CAISGRGGGYTF
TRBJ1-2 | few | TRBV7-9 | . | TGTGCCAGCAGCCCCCACCTCCGCTATGGCTACACCTTC | CASSPHLRYGYTF
TRBJ2-7 | . | TRBV6-1 | . | TGTGCCAGCAGTAAGGGCAGAAGCTACGAGCAGTACTTC | CASSKGRSYEQYF
TRBJ1-1 | . | TRBV18 | . | TGTGCCAGCTCACCGTCAGGACCCCTGCGCTCCATGAACACTGAAGCTTTCTTT | CASSPSGPLRSMNTEAFF
TRBJ2-3 | once | TRBV5-6 | TRBD2 | TGTGCCAGCAGCTGGGAAGTAGCGGGAGAAGATACGCAGTATTTT | CASSWEVAGEDTQYF